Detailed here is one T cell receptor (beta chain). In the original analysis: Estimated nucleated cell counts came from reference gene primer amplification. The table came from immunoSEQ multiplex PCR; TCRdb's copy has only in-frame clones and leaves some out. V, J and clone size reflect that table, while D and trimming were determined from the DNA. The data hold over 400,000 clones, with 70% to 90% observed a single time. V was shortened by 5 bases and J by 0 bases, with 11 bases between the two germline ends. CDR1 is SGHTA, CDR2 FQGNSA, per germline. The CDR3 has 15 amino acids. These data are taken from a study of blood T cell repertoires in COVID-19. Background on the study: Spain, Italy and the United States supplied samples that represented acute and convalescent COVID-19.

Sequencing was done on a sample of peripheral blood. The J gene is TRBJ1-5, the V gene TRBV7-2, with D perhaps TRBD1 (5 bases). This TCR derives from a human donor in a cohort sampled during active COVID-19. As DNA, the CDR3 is TGTGCCAGCAGCCCTGGGGGGGATAGCAATCAGCCCCAGCATTTT. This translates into CASSPGGDSNQPQHF.